This entry lists 29 T cell receptor beta chains sequenced from one sample in a study of blood T cell repertoires in COVID-19. The data were produced by immunoSEQ multiplex PCR, yet TCRdb's version contains in-frame clones alone and is incomplete. The sample holds 100,000 to 150,000 clones; around 88% are singletons and the top ten take approximately 10%. The specimen sequenced was peripheral blood. The source of these receptors is a man aged 50-60 years with acute or convalescent COVID-19.

This clone showed up just once. This chain uses TRBV20-1 with TRBJ1-1; no clear D gene. The length of the CDR3 is 13 residues. Trimming pared 3 bases from V and 1 base from J, leaving 9 bases between. The germline gives CDR1 DFQATT, CDR2 SNEGSKA (reference sequence). CDR3 residues: CSASTASNTEAFF. CDR3 bases: TGCAGTGCTAGTACAGCCTCGAACACTGAAGCTTTCTTT.

The J gene is TRBJ2-3, the V gene TRBV7-9; TRBD2 is a possible D gene (5 bases). The CDR3 runs to 17 residues. V lost 2 bases, J lost 1 base, and 16 bases lay in between. Germline lookup yields CDR1 SEHNR and CDR2 FQNEAQ (reference sequence). This CDR3 is CASSLYHPGSGTDTQYF. The DNA of the CDR3 is TGTGCCAGCAGCTTATATCATCCGGGGTCGGGCACAGATACGCAGTATTTT.

The CDR3 DNA follows: TGTGCCAGCAGTCCCCAGATTAGCAATCAGCCCCAGCATTTT. This translates into CASSPQISNQPQHF. The genes are TRBV6-5 and TRBJ1-5; D gene ambiguous. This CDR3 spans 14 amino acids. Trimming took 5 bases from V and 0 from J, leaving 8 bases between them. CDR1 and CDR2 (germline): MNHEY, SVGAGI.

CDR3 region: CASSGGTANQPQHF. The DNA for the CDR3 is TGTGCCAGCAGTGGCGGGACAGCCAATCAGCCCCAGCATTTT. V usage is TRBV2 and J usage is TRBJ1-5, with TRBD1 identical over 7 bases. Germline lookup yields CDR1 SNHLY and CDR2 FYNNEI. There are 14 residues in the CDR3. Trimming took 4 bases from V and 3 from J; bases not matched to a gene: 3.

Only one count was recorded for this clone. The chain links TRBV19 to TRBJ1-2; D might be TRBD1 (5 bases). V was trimmed by 8 bases and J by 4 bases, leaving 14 bases between them. The germline V gene has CDR1 LNHDA and CDR2 SQIVND (reference sequence). The CDR3 is made up of 13 amino acids. In DNA form, the CDR3 reads TGTGCCAGTCTTGCGACAGCTGCCTATGGCTACACCTTC. This codes for CASLATAAYGYTF. The complete variable domain, with remaining parts taken from reference TRBV19 and TRBJ1-2, reads DGGITQSPKYLFRKEGQNVTLSCEQNLNHDAMYWYRQDPGQGLRLIYYSQIVNDFQKGDIAEGYSVSREKKESFPLTVTSAQKNPTAFYLCASLATAAYGYTFGSGTRLTVV.

This clone was seen once. This chain joins TRBV6-6 and TRBJ1-1; 10 positions match TRBD1. Germline lookup yields CDR1 MNHNY and CDR2 SVGAGI (reference sequence). CDR3 length: 13 amino acids. V lost 6 bases, J lost 4 bases, and 2 bases stayed unmatched. The DNA for the CDR3 is TGTGCCAGCAGGACAGGGGGCCCCACTGAAGCTTTCTTT. It codes for CASRTGGPTEAFF.

V is TRBV6-5 and J is TRBJ1-4; TRBD1 matches at 9 bases. Germline V lookup: CDR1 MNHEY, CDR2 SVGAGI. With V trimmed by 8 bases and J by 8 bases, 3 bases remained unmatched. The CDR3 runs 12 residues. The CDR3 is CASRDRAEKLFF. CDR3 sequence (DNA): TGTGCCAGCCGGGACAGGGCAGAAAAACTGTTTTTT.

In this sample, this clone turned up a few times. The J gene is TRBJ2-1, the V gene TRBV19, with a possible D match to TRBD2 (6 bases). The germline CDR1 and CDR2 sequences are LNHDA and SQIVND (reference sequence). The CDR3 is made up of 16 amino acids. The V gene lost 3 bases and the J gene lost 8 bases, with 20 bases spanning the gap. The chain's CDR3 is CASSMPAGPRQYEQFF. The CDR3 DNA reads TGTGCCAGTAGTATGCCGGCGGGGCCCCGCCAGTATGAGCAGTTCTTC.

The chain employs TRBV7-2 and TRBJ2-5; TRBD2 agrees at 10 bases. Per germline, CDR1 SGHTA and CDR2 FQGNSA. Unmatched junction bases numbered 4, after V lost 5 bases and J lost 7 bases. The CDR3 is 13 residues long. CDR3 loop: CASSVGLAATQYF. The CDR3 DNA reads as TGTGCCAGCAGCGTAGGACTAGCGGCGACCCAGTACTTC.

The V and J genes are TRBV19 and TRBJ1-5; 9 positions agree with TRBD1. This CDR3 is 15 amino acids long. CDR1 is LNHDA and CDR2 is SQIVND in the germline V gene (reference sequence). V gave up 5 bases and J gave up 7 bases; unmatched junction bases: 9. For the CDR3, the DNA is TGTGCCAGTAGTTTAACAGGGGGCGCGAGCCAGCCCCAGCATTTT. Amino acids: CASSLTGGASQPQHF.

A few counts support this clone. The chain recombines TRBV9 with TRBJ1-1; no firm D call. Germline CDR1 reads SGDLS; CDR2 reads YYNGEE. V was trimmed by 0 bases and J by 5 bases, leaving 11 bases between them. The CDR3 is 14 amino acids. The CDR3 is CASSVGVERTEAFF. CDR3 DNA: TGTGCCAGCAGCGTAGGGGTGGAGAGGACTGAAGCTTTCTTT.

The genes are TRBV9 and TRBJ2-5; 7 nucleotides line up with TRBD2. The germline V gene encodes CDR1 SGDLS and CDR2 YYNGEE. V shed 2 bases and J 4 bases; nucleotides not matched to a gene: 17. This CDR3 has 18 residues. For the CDR3, the DNA is TGTGCCAGCAGCGTCGGATCGTTACTGGGGAGGGGAGGAGAGACCCAGTACTTC. Its translation is CASSVGSLLGRGGETQYF.

The rearrangement uses TRBV19 and TRBJ1-2; 8 nucleotides line up with TRBD1. The length of the CDR3 is 13 residues. The germline gives CDR1 LNHDA, CDR2 SQIVND (reference sequence). Trimming took 6 bases from V and 4 from J; bases not matched to a gene: 4. CDR3 sequence: CASSSTGAYGYTF. In DNA form, the CDR3 reads TGTGCCAGTAGCTCGACAGGGGCCTATGGCTACACCTTC.

The rearrangement links TRBV10-1 to TRBJ2-1; 7 bases fit TRBD1. Germline CDR1 is WNHNN and CDR2 is SYGVQD (reference sequence). The V segment lost 4 bases and the J segment 5 bases; nucleotides outside the gene matches: 11. There are 16 residues in the CDR3. Here the CDR3 reads CASSVSTGSWNNEQFF. The CDR3 coding sequence is TGCGCCAGCAGTGTGTCGACAGGGAGTTGGAACAATGAGCAGTTCTTC.

The chain employs TRBV10-3 and TRBJ2-7, with D perhaps TRBD2 (6 bases). V lost 2 bases, J lost 4 bases, and 18 bases lay in between. The length of the CDR3 is 16 residues. Germline V gene sequence: CDR1 ENHRY, CDR2 SYGVKD. This CDR3 reads CAISEAPGLPGYEQYF. CDR3 coding DNA: TGTGCCATCAGTGAGGCCCCGGGACTCCCTGGTTACGAGCAGTACTTC.

The CDR3 DNA reads as TGTGCTAGTGGTTTGGTCCAGGGCTGGGGTGAAAAACTGTTTTTT. Amino acids: CASGLVQGWGEKLFF. The chain recombines TRBV12-5 with TRBJ1-4, with a tentative D call TRBD1 (5 bases). The CDR3 totals 15 residues. Germline CDR1 is LGHNT and CDR2 is FRNRAP. V dropped 0 bases and J dropped 7 bases, with 12 bases sitting between them.

The CDR3 sequence is CASSTHSGTEAFF. The CDR3 DNA sequence: TGTGCCAGCAGCACCCACAGTGGGACTGAAGCTTTCTTT. The chain couples TRBV9 to TRBJ1-1, with unresolved D. Germline CDR1 and CDR2: SGDLS and YYNGEE. The length of the CDR3 is 13 residues. The V end lost 4 bases, the J end lost 5 bases, and 12 bases lay between the germline ends.

This clone was picked up a small number of times. V usage is TRBV6-5 and J usage is TRBJ2-3, with TRBD2 matching over 8 bases. Trimming took 6 bases from V and 1 from J; bases not matched to a gene: 6. Germline V lookup: CDR1 MNHEY, CDR2 SVGAGI. This CDR3 comprises 15 residues. This chain's CDR3 is CASRLTSARTDTQYF. In nucleotides, the CDR3 is TGTGCCAGCAGGCTGACTAGCGCCCGCACAGATACGCAGTATTTT.

The rearrangement links TRBV9 to TRBJ2-1; 9 bases fit TRBD2. The V gene end was trimmed by 0 bases and the J gene end by 7 bases; junction bases not matched to a gene: 5. This CDR3 is built from 15 residues. CDR1 and CDR2 from the germline V gene are SGDLS and YYNGEE. CDR3 bases: TGTGCCAGCAGCGTAGTGACTAGCGGTAGGAATGAGCAGTTCTTC. Amino acid sequence: CASSVVTSGRNEQFF.

The chain links TRBV29-1 to TRBJ1-1; D is uncertain. V was cut by 1 base and J by 8 bases, with 8 bases left in between. The germline V gene has CDR1 SQVTM and CDR2 ANQGSEA. This CDR3 region has 11 residues. CDR3 DNA: TGCAGCGTTGAAGGATCGAGAGAAGCTTTCTTT. Its translation is CSVEGSREAFF.

The V call is TRBV28, the J call TRBJ1-2; D is uncertain. CDR1 is MDHEN, CDR2 SYDVKM, per germline. The CDR3 spans 15 residues. V was cut by 3 bases and J by 5 bases, with 16 bases left in between. CDR3 protein: CASSFTTLRLYGYTF. CDR3 in DNA: TGTGCCAGCAGTTTTACTACCCTTCGCTTATATGGCTACACCTTC.

The V call is TRBV14, the J call TRBJ2-2; TRBD2 agrees at 7 bases. Trimming cost V 2 bases and J 5 bases; bases outside gene matches: 5. Germline CDR1 SGHDN, CDR2 FVKESK. The CDR3 runs to 15 residues. Here the CDR3 reads CASSQPGGLTGELFF. The CDR3 DNA follows: TGTGCCAGCAGCCAACCTGGGGGACTAACCGGGGAGCTGTTTTTT.

This clone occurred a few times. The V gene is TRBV7-9, the J gene TRBJ1-2; possible D gene TRBD1, 5 bases. The CDR3 loop spans 13 amino acids. Trimming stripped 5 bases from V and 5 bases from J, with 12 bases between. Germline values: CDR1 SEHNR, CDR2 FQNEAQ (reference sequence). The CDR3 loop reads CASSQDRQYGYTF. The CDR3 nucleotides are TGTGCCAGCAGCCAAGACAGACAGTATGGCTACACCTTC.

This clone was found once. The chain combines TRBV12-3 or TRBV12-4 with TRBJ1-1; D remains ambiguous. CDR3 length equals 12 residues. V was cut by 0 bases and J by 11 bases, with 10 bases left in between. CDR3 DNA sequence: TGTGCCAGCAGTTTAGCCGGGAGTAGGGCTTTCTTT. Amino acid sequence: CASSLAGSRAFF.

The J gene is TRBJ2-7, the V gene TRBV6-5; 7 bases agree with TRBD1. V lost 4 bases, J lost 6 bases, and 9 bases stayed unmatched. Germline lookup yields CDR1 MNHEY and CDR2 SVGAGI. The CDR3 loop spans 14 amino acids. The CDR3 DNA follows: TGTGCCAGCAGTTTCGACAGGGTAATTGGCGAGCAGTACTTC. This gives the protein CASSFDRVIGEQYF.

The rearrangement joins TRBV7-2 to TRBJ1-4, with TRBD1 matching 9 bases. The CDR3 has 15 residues. The germline gives CDR1 SGHTA, CDR2 FQGNSA. The J segment lost 8 bases and the V segment lost 4 bases, leaving 8 bases of the junction unmatched. The CDR3 sequence: CASSSTGTGKEKLFF. CDR3 DNA: TGTGCCAGCAGCTCCACCGGGACAGGGAAGGAAAAACTGTTTTTT.

The chain couples TRBV27 to TRBJ1-2; TRBD1 aligns across 7 bases. Germline CDR1 and CDR2: MNHEY and SMNVEV (reference sequence). CDR3 length: 15 amino acids. After removal of 8 bases from V and 3 bases from J, the junction contained 12 bases not matched to a gene. The CDR3 region has the DNA TGTGCCAGCTTACCAAACAGGGGCGGTTACTATGGCTACACCTTC. It yields the protein CASLPNRGGYYGYTF.

DNA of the CDR3: TGTGCCAGCAGCTTAATACGTTTTAGCGGGGGGGCGGTAGAGCAGTTCTTC. Amino acid sequence: CASSLIRFSGGAVEQFF. V gene TRBV7-2 combines with J gene TRBJ2-1; TRBD2 agrees at 11 bases. Germline CDR1 SGHTA, CDR2 FQGNSA. V dropped 2 bases and J dropped 10; count of bases not matched to a gene: 13. This CDR3 contains 17 residues. Based on the CDR3 plus reference TRBV7-2 and TRBJ2-1, the full variable domain is GAGVSQSPSNKVTEKGKDVELRCDPISGHTALYWYRQSLGQGLEFLIYFQGNSAPDKSGLPSDRFSAERTGGSVSTLTIQRTQQEDSAVYLCASSLIRFSGGAVEQFFGPGTRLTVL.

This chain links TRBV19 with TRBJ1-4; 10 bases map to TRBD1. V shed 4 bases and J 6 bases; nucleotides not matched to a gene: 5. The CDR3 extends over 15 amino acids. CDR1 and CDR2 from the germline V gene are LNHDA and SQIVND (reference sequence). The CDR3 DNA is TGTGCCAGTAGTAGACAGGGGGCCGAAGATGAAAAACTGTTTTTT. Amino acids: CASSRQGAEDEKLFF. Combining the CDR3 with reference TRBV19 and TRBJ1-4 gives the whole variable domain DGGITQSPKYLFRKEGQNVTLSCEQNLNHDAMYWYRQDPGQGLRLIYYSQIVNDFQKGDIAEGYSVSREKKESFPLTVTSAQKNPTAFYLCASSRQGAEDEKLFFGSGTQLSVL.